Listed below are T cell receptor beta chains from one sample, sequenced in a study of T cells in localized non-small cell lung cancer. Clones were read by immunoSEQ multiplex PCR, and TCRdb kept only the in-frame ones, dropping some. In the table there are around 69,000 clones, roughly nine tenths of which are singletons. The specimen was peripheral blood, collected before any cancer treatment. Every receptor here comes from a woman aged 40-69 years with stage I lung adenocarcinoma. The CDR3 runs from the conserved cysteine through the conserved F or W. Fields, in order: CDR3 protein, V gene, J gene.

CASSTLSGTGFITGELFF	TRBV27	TRBJ2-2
CASDGGSYNEQFF	TRBV19	TRBJ2-1
CASSVLFGRAEAFF	TRBV5-1	TRBJ1-1
CASSLAQGGSGYTF	TRBV11-2	TRBJ1-2
CASSYSPRAEAFF	TRBV2	TRBJ1-1
CASSLSGQGDEQFF	TRBV5-1	TRBJ2-1
CASSPRRGLGYTF	TRBV19	TRBJ1-2
CASSPLAGGPFETQYF	TRBV18	TRBJ2-5
CASSQDHIAGSPLHF	TRBV4-3	TRBJ1-6
CASSLLSDRTNTGELFF	TRBV7-9	TRBJ2-2
CASSPNRGAGNTEAFF	TRBV18	TRBJ1-1
CASRGQQNTEAFF	TRBV28	TRBJ1-1
CASSLAGGHQHF	TRBV7-9	TRBJ1-5
CASSPPSTSRTGELFF	TRBV18	TRBJ2-2
CASSQDPLAGESYEQYF	TRBV4-1	TRBJ2-7